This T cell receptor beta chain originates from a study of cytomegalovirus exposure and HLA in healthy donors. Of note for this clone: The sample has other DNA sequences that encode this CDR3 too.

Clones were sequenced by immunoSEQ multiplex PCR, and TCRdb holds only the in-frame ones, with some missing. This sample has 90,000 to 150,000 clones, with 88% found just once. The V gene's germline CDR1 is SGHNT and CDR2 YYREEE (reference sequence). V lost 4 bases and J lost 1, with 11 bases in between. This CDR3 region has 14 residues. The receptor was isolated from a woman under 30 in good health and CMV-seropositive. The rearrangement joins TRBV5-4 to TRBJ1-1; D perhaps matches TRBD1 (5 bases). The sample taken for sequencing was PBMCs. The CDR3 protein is CASSPLGQNTEAFF. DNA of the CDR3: TGTGCCAGCAGCCCCTTAGGACAGAACACTGAAGCTTTCTTT.